One sample yielded the 24 T cell receptor beta chains listed below, sequenced in a study of T cells after yellow fever vaccination. TCRdb recomputed calls from the 5' RACE reads with MiXCR, one row per CDR3 protein. The sample yields a few hundred thousand distinct CDR3 sequences, about 17% seen once. Sequencing used PBMCs, obtained 4 to 5 days after the first yellow fever vaccination. These receptors were collected from a man younger than 35 who received the YFV17D yellow fever vaccine.

The chain recombines TRBV5-4 with TRBJ1-2; D ambiguous. This CDR3 is 15 amino acids long. Germline V gene lookup returns CDR1 SGHNT and CDR2 YYREEE (reference sequence). Deletions cut 4 bases from V and 3 bases from J, with 16 bases between. This CDR3 is CASSPFGSGYYGYTF. For the CDR3, the DNA is TGTGCCAGCAGCCCTTTTGGGTCCGGGTACTATGGCTACACCTTC.

The gene calls are TRBV7-9 and TRBJ2-7, with 9 nucleotides matching TRBD2. V shed 7 bases and J 0 bases; nucleotides not matched to a gene: 4. CDR1 is SEHNR and CDR2 is FQNEAQ in the germline V gene (reference sequence). There are 14 residues in the CDR3. CDR3 protein: CASMGGGASYEQYF. CDR3 in DNA: TGTGCCAGCATGGGCGGGGGGGCCTCCTACGAGCAGTACTTC. Full variable domain (remainder filled in from reference TRBV7-9 and TRBJ2-7): DTGVSQNPRHKITKRGQNVTFRCDPISEHNRLYWYRQTLGQGPEFLTYFQNEAQLEKSRLLSDRFSAERPKGSFSTLEIQRTEQGDSAMYLCASMGGGASYEQYFGPGTRLTVT.

This clonotype occurred a few times. V is TRBV7-2 and J is TRBJ1-1, with 7 bases identical to TRBD1. V lost 2 bases, J lost 4 bases, and 4 bases stayed unmatched. The CDR3 length is 14 residues. Looked up from germline, CDR1 is SGHTA and CDR2 is FQGNSA. CDR3 region: CASSLRQGVTEAFF. The CDR3, as DNA: TGTGCCAGCAGCTTAAGGCAGGGGGTCACTGAAGCTTTCTTT.

This clonotype has more than one count but fewer than ten. V usage is TRBV23-1 and J usage is TRBJ2-3, with TRBD2 as a possible D gene (6 bases). TRBV23-1 carries the ORF label, with uncertain function. The V gene lost 3 bases and the J gene lost 2 bases, with 9 bases spanning the gap. The CDR3 loop spans 14 amino acids. The DNA of the CDR3 is TGCGCCAGCAGTCAGGCGGGATCCACAGATACGCAGTATTTT. Amino acids: CASSQAGSTDTQYF.

This clonotype was detected many times. The chain employs TRBV7-2 and TRBJ1-2; the D is unclear. The CDR3 contains 16 residues. Trimming cost V 1 base and J 5 bases, with 17 bases left between them. Germline V gene data show CDR1 as SGHTA and CDR2 as FQGNSA. CDR3 in amino acids: CASSLDQQAVFYGYTF. Here the CDR3 DNA reads TGTGCCAGCAGCTTAGATCAGCAGGCCGTTTTTTATGGCTACACCTTC.

This chain links TRBV12-3 or TRBV12-4 with TRBJ2-5, with D hard to call. The CDR3 is 13 residues long. V lost 3 bases and J 5 bases, leaving 10 bases between the germline ends. CDR3 coding DNA: TGTGCCAGCAGTTTTCTAGGACGGGAGACCCAGTACTTC. Amino acids: CASSFLGRETQYF.

The rearrangement links TRBV5-1 to TRBJ2-7; 8 nucleotides agree with TRBD1. Germline V gene data show CDR1 as SGHRS and CDR2 as YFSETQ. The CDR3 is 15 amino acids. V shed 4 bases, J shed 2 bases, and the junction held 8 bases outside the gene matches. CDR3 sequence (DNA): TGCGCCAGCAGCGCCGGGACAGGTAACACCTACGAGCAGTACTTC. Protein sequence: CASSAGTGNTYEQYF.

The chain couples TRBV20-1 to TRBJ1-5; no firm D call. The CDR3 is made up of 15 amino acids. V dropped 3 bases and J dropped 0 bases, with 12 bases sitting between them. The germline CDR1 and CDR2 sequences are DFQATT and SNEGSKA (reference sequence). The CDR3 loop is CSARERIDSNQPQHF. The CDR3 region has the DNA TGCAGTGCTAGGGAGCGGATCGATAGCAATCAGCCCCAGCATTTT.

This clonotype occurred a few times. The chain is built from TRBV12-3 or TRBV12-4 and TRBJ2-7; TRBD2 matches at 8 bases. This CDR3 spans 15 amino acids. V was clipped by 3 bases and J by 5 bases; unmatched bases: 9. The CDR3 nucleotides are TGTGCCAGCAGTTTTTCCGGGGGGGCTTTTGACGAGCAGTACTTC. Protein product: CASSFSGGAFDEQYF.

CDR3 sequence: CASSQDFETEFRTGELFF. CDR3 in DNA: TGCGCCAGCAGCCAAGACTTCGAGACCGAATTTCGCACCGGGGAGCTGTTTTTT. The V and J genes are TRBV4-3 and TRBJ2-2; D remains ambiguous. Germline CDR1 reads LGHNA; CDR2 reads YSLEER. This CDR3 has 18 amino acids. With 0 bases removed from V and 4 bases from J, the gap between germline ends came to 18 bases.

The chain recombines TRBV7-3 with TRBJ2-1; the match to TRBD2 covers 12 bases. The CDR3 loop spans 15 amino acids. V lost 2 bases to trimming and J lost 9 bases; unmatched junction nucleotides: 5. Germline CDR1 and CDR2: SGHTA and FQGTGA. CDR3 DNA: TGTGCCAGCAGCTTATTGGCTAGCGGGGGGGTTGAGCAGTTCTTC. Translation gives CASSLLASGGVEQFF.

This chain connects TRBV7-2 to TRBJ2-3; 9 bases are a match to TRBD2. The CDR3 is 12 amino acids. Trimming removed 8 bases from V and 6 bases from J; junction bases left unmatched: 3. Per germline, CDR1 SGHTA and CDR2 FQGNSA. The CDR3: CASGAGGDTQYF. As DNA, the CDR3 is TGTGCCAGCGGGGCGGGGGGGGATACGCAGTATTTT. The variable domain in full, completed from reference TRBV7-2 and TRBJ2-3, reads GAGVSQSPSNKVTEKGKDVELRCDPISGHTALYWYRQSLGQGLEFLIYFQGNSAPDKSGLPSDRFSAERTGGSVSTLTIQRTQQEDSAVYLCASGAGGDTQYFGPGTRLTVL.

The genes are TRBV12-5 and TRBJ2-7, with 9 bases aligning to TRBD2. CDR3 length equals 17 residues. J gave up 2 bases and V 0 bases, and 8 bases lay outside the gene matches. The V gene's germline CDR1 is LGHNT and CDR2 FRNRAP. The CDR3 DNA sequence: TGTGCTAGTGGTTTGGTACCTAGCGGGGAGGGGACCTACGAGCAGTACTTC. It specifies CASGLVPSGEGTYEQYF.

The sample holds a few counts of this clonotype. This rearrangement joins TRBV5-1 to TRBJ1-4; D might be TRBD1 (5 bases). Trimming pared 2 bases from V and 7 bases from J, leaving 12 bases between. The CDR3 is 14 amino acids. The germline gives CDR1 SGHRS, CDR2 YFSETQ. CDR3 nucleotide sequence: TGCGCCAGCAGCTTTACCAGGGCGGGTGAAAAACTGTTTTTT. Amino acid sequence: CASSFTRAGEKLFF.

This clonotype turned up a few times. The chain uses TRBV6-5 and TRBJ1-1; possibly TRBD1 for D (5 bases). The germline V gene encodes CDR1 MNHEY and CDR2 SVGAGI. V was clipped by 0 bases and J by 7 bases, with 15 bases between them. This CDR3 has 15 amino acids. In nucleotides, the CDR3 is TGTGCCAGCAGTTACTCGAGGGGAAGGTCGGGTGAAGCTTTCTTT. Amino acid sequence: CASSYSRGRSGEAFF.

This clonotype occurred a few times. The gene calls are TRBV6-1 and TRBJ2-4; D might be TRBD1 (6 bases). CDR3 size: 16 residues. The germline gives CDR1 MNHNS, CDR2 SASEGT. V gave up 6 bases and J gave up 0 bases, with 15 bases separating them. This CDR3 reads CASRPATGKAKNIQYF. The CDR3 DNA follows: TGTGCCAGCAGGCCGGCGACAGGAAAAGCCAAAAACATTCAGTACTTC.

This clonotype was seen only a few times. The V and J genes are TRBV15 and TRBJ2-7; D might be TRBD2 (6 bases). CDR3 length: 15 amino acids. V was clipped by 0 bases and J by 3 bases, with 12 bases between them. Germline CDR1 and CDR2: LNHNV and YYDKDF (reference sequence). As DNA, the CDR3 is TGTGCCACCAGCAGAGATAGCCTGGGGGGCTACGAGCAGTACTTC. This encodes CATSRDSLGGYEQYF.

This rearrangement joins TRBV27 to TRBJ1-1; no clear D. Germline V gives CDR1 MNHEY, CDR2 SMNVEV (reference sequence). The CDR3 has 13 amino acids. V gave up 6 bases and J gave up 10 bases, with 18 bases separating them. The CDR3 is CASSPQRGDGAFF. CDR3 sequence (DNA): TGTGCCAGCAGCCCACAGAGAGGAGACGGAGCTTTCTTT.

This clonotype was seen only a few times. The CDR3 DNA reads as TGTGCCAGCAGTTTAGCCGCCGGGGGCGACTTTGGGGGCTACACCTTC. Residues: CASSLAAGGDFGGYTF. The V call is TRBV27, the J call TRBJ1-2, with D possibly being TRBD1 (6 bases). Germline V CDR1 and CDR2: MNHEY, SMNVEV (reference sequence). The CDR3 extends over 16 amino acids. The germline V and J ends were trimmed by 2 bases and 8 bases, with 21 bases remaining between them.

The genes are TRBV5-1 and TRBJ2-3, with 7 bases that match TRBD2. This CDR3 comprises 17 residues. Germline loops: CDR1 SGHRS, CDR2 YFSETQ. The junction had 18 bases not matched to a gene; V was cut back by 5 bases and J by 6 bases. Here the CDR3 reads CASSKPGTTIGVDTQYF. In nucleotides, the CDR3 is TGCGCCAGCAGTAAGCCCGGGACTACCATTGGGGTGGATACGCAGTATTTT. The full variable domain, rest sourced from reference TRBV5-1 and TRBJ2-3, is KAGVTQTPRYLIKTRGQQVTLSCSPISGHRSVSWYQQTPGQGLQFLFEYFSETQRNKGNFPGRFSGRQFSNSRSEMNVSTLELGDSALYLCASSKPGTTIGVDTQYFGPGTRLTVL.

Only one count was recorded for this clonotype. The chain has TRBV10-3 and TRBJ1-5; D call uncertain. In germline, CDR1 is ENHRY, CDR2 SYGVKD. The CDR3 runs to 15 residues. The V and J ends lost 8 bases and 3 bases respectively, with 17 bases between them. CDR3 protein: CAIGGAGFSNQPQHF. Written as DNA, the CDR3 is TGTGCCATCGGCGGTGCAGGTTTCTCCAATCAGCCCCAGCATTTT.

This clonotype was observed a few times. The chain recombines TRBV7-2 with TRBJ2-5; a weak D match, TRBD1 (6 bases). V was clipped by 4 bases and J by 5 bases, with 17 bases between them. The CDR3 spans 15 residues. The germline V gene has CDR1 SGHTA and CDR2 FQGNSA. CDR3 coding DNA: TGTGCCAGCAGCTATGAGGGACATCCCAGGGAGACCCAGTACTTC. This encodes CASSYEGHPRETQYF.

This clonotype has only a few counts. The rearrangement links TRBV14 to TRBJ2-7; 10 nucleotides agree with TRBD2. V shed 4 bases, J shed 6 bases, and the junction held 3 bases outside the gene matches. The CDR3 extends over 13 amino acids. CDR1 is SGHDN, CDR2 FVKESK, per germline. The CDR3 region is CASSPKRGGEQYF. Here the CDR3 DNA reads TGTGCCAGCAGCCCAAAGCGGGGGGGCGAGCAGTACTTC.

This clonotype has at least ten counts. The rearrangement links TRBV7-9 to TRBJ2-3, with D possibly being TRBD2 (5 bases). CDR1 SEHNR and CDR2 FQNEAQ come from the germline V gene (reference sequence). The CDR3 is 15 residues long. Trimming removed 1 base at V and 1 base at J, with 9 bases between. DNA for the CDR3: TGTGCCAGCAGCTTAGGGGGAGATCGCACAGATACGCAGTATTTT. This gives the protein CASSLGGDRTDTQYF. The full variable domain, with the rest looked up from reference TRBV7-9 and TRBJ2-3, is DTGVSQNPRHKITKRGQNVTFRCDPISEHNRLYWYRQTLGQGPEFLTYFQNEAQLEKSRLLSDRFSAERPKGSFSTLEIQRTEQGDSAMYLCASSLGGDRTDTQYFGPGTRLTVL.